This T cell receptor beta chain stems from a study of OX40 agonist ivuxolimab in advanced cancers. Concerning the study at large: Ivuxolimab, which targeted the costimulatory receptor OX40 (CD134), was an agonistic, fully human IgG2 monoclonal antibody. Intravenous ivuxolimab was administered to patients every 2 weeks at six dose levels: 0.01, 0.1, 0.3, 1.5, 3 and 10 mg/kg. Of the 50 or so patients in dose escalation, about 20 had hepatocellular carcinoma, some 15 had melanoma, 9 had renal cell carcinoma and 9 had head and neck cancer. The dose-escalation cohort was about 83% male with a mean age of around 62 years, ranging from 23 to 79. Prior anti-PD-1, anti-PD-L1 or anti-CTLA-4 therapy was permitted, and approximately 39% of dose-escalation patients had received checkpoint inhibitors. Partial responses occurred in three dose-escalation patients: two with cutaneous melanoma and one with hepatocellular carcinoma. The purpose of peripheral TCRbeta sequencing was to test whether ivuxolimab changed TCR sequence diversity and led to clonal T-cell expansion. The paper covers the monotherapy dose-escalation part of the phase I ivuxolimab trial, which included N of about 50 patients.

The junction carries 8 bases between V and J, which are trimmed by 2 bases and 13 bases respectively. Taken from the germline V gene, the CDR1 and CDR2 loops are MNHEY and SVGAGI. From cysteine to phenylalanine, the CDR3 is 11 amino acids long. Just CDR3 DNA is preserved here, 33 bases in frame from base 1. The trial excluded patients who had a history of autoimmune disease or who were on systemic immunosuppression. Peripheral blood for TCR sequencing was collected from all dose cohorts at baseline, on cycle 4 day 1, and on cycle 7 day 1. Samples came from an open-label, multicenter, first-in-human phase I dose-escalation trial of ivuxolimab. Adults with locally advanced or metastatic melanoma, renal cell, hepatocellular, or head and neck squamous cell carcinoma were enrolled in the trial. Before TCR sequencing, CD4+ T cells and CD8+ T cells from peripheral blood were sorted into separate populations.

Beyond this particular receptor, the publication reports: In the 0.1-3.0 mg/kg groups, partial responders were among the patients with the lowest normalized peripheral clonal expansion, particularly in CD8+ T cells. The antigen specificity of the clonally expanded peripheral T cells was not determined. Low levels of normalized T-cell clonal expansion were also seen in some patients who did not respond. On average, CD8+ T cells showed more expanded clones than CD4+ T cells after ivuxolimab. Clonal expansion of both CD4+ and CD8+ blood T cells was observed from baseline to week 6 at doses 0.1 to 3.0 mg/kg.

On this clone: The target of this receptor is not known. No clone much larger than this one lies a single base away; base qualities are absent.

Genomic DNA was isolated from the sorted cells so that the TCRbeta CDR3 region could be sequenced. The immunoSEQ Assay was used for sequencing of TCRbeta CDR3 regions. TCRdb stores this immuneACCESS table with in-frame sequences only. Part of the clones is absent; in the studies checked, under half of the shortfall reflects unresolved V genes, and no reason is known for the rest. In all, the sample holds around 79,000 clones, and roughly 85% of those were seen once. Of the sample, approximately 0.57% falls within the top ten clones. Sequences were derived from CD4+ or CD8+ T cells sorted from blood, sampled in a trial of the OX40 agonist ivuxolimab. The V and J segments used are TRBV6-5 and TRBJ1-4; the D segment cannot be called with confidence. The receptor's source is an adult with an advanced solid tumor such as melanoma, head and neck, liver or kidney cancer. The CDR3 sequence is CASSYGIGLFF. The sequence in DNA is TGTGCCAGCAGTTACGGGATAGGACTGTTTTTT.